The rows below give T cell receptor beta chains drawn from one sample of a study of shared clonotypes between healthy human individuals. Produced via immunoSEQ multiplex PCR; TCRdb's table is partial and in-frame only. Here the sample spans over 2 million clones, 80% to 95% being singletons. Input material: naive CD4+ T cells from PBMCs. All receptors derive from a man aged 18 to 35 in good health. Some clones in this sample may be carry-over from other donors' samples. CDR3s include the opening cysteine and the closing phenylalanine or tryptophan. Some rows mark clone size as missing; the rest say once, few, many or name a class of expanded clone.

clone_size	v_call	j_call	cdr3_aa
NA	TRBV11-3	TRBJ2-1	CASSLGLQGGGYNEQFF
NA	TRBV11-1	TRBJ2-3	CASSRTSGSVTDTQYF
NA	TRBV6-1	TRBJ1-5	CASSEDPHQPQHF
NA	TRBV5-1	TRBJ2-3	CASSLNGLPELRTDTQYF
NA	TRBV7-6	TRBJ2-6	CASSSGQEGANVLTF
NA	TRBV28	TRBJ2-7	CASSSRFTGNEQYF
NA	TRBV15	TRBJ2-3	CATSSSRGREDTQYF
NA	TRBV28	TRBJ1-5	CASTLGNQPQHF
NA	TRBV7-2	TRBJ2-5	CASSLVLAGGETQYF
once	TRBV11-3	TRBJ2-1	CASSFRVGDEQFF